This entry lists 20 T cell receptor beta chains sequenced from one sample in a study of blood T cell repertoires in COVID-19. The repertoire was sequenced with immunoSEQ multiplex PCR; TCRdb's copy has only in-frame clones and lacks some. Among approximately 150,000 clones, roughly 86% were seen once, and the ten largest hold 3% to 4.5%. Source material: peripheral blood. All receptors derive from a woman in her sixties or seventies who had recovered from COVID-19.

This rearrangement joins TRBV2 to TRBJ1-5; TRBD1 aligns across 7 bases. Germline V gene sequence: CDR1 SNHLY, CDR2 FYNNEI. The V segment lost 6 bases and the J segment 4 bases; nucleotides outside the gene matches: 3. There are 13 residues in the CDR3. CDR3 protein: CASRLQGNQPQHF. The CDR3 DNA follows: TGTGCCAGCAGGTTACAGGGGAATCAGCCCCAGCATTTT.

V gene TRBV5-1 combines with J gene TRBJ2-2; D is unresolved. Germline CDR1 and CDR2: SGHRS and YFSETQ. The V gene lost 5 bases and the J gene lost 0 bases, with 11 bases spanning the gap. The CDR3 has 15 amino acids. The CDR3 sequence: CASSLTLTNTGELFF. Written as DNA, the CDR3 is TGCGCCAGCAGTTTGACCCTAACGAACACCGGGGAGCTGTTTTTT.

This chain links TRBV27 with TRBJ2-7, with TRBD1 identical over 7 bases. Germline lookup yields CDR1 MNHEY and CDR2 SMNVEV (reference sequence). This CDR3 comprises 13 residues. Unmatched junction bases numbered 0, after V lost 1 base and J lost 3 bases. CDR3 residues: CASSLWDSYEQYF. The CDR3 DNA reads TGTGCCAGCAGTTTATGGGACAGCTACGAGCAGTACTTC.

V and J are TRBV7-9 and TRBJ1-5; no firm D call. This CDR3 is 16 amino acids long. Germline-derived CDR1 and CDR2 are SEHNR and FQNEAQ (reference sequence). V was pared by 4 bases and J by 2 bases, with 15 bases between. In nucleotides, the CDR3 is TGTGCCAGCAGCTCCGGGTCTCCTTGGGGCAATCAGCCCCAGCATTTT. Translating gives CASSSGSPWGNQPQHF.

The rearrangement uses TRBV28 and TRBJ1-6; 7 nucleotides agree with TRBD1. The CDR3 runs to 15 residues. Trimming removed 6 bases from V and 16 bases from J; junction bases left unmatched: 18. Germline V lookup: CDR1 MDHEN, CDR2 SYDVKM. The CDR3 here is CASRNPGTEPKKLHF. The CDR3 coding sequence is TGTGCCAGCAGAAATCCAGGGACAGAGCCAAAGAAGCTCCACTTT.

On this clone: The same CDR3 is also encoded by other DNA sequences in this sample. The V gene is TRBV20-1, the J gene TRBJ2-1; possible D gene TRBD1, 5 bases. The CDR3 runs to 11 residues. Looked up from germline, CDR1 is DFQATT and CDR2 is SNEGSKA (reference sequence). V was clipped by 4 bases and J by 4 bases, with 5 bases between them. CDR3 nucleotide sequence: TGCAGTGCTACAGGGTACAATGAGCAGTTCTTC. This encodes CSATGYNEQFF.

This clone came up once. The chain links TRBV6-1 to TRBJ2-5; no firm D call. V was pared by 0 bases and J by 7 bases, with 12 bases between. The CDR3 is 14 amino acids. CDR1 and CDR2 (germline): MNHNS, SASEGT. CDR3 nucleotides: TGTGCCAGCAGTGAAGCGCACTACCTTGGGACCCAGTACTTC. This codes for CASSEAHYLGTQYF.

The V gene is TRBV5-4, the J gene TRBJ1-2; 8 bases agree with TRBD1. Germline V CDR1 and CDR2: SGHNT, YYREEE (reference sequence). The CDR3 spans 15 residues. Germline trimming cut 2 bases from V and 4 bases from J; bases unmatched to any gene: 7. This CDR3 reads CASSLSNRGIYGYTF. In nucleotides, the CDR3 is TGTGCCAGCAGCTTAAGTAACAGGGGGATCTATGGCTACACCTTC.

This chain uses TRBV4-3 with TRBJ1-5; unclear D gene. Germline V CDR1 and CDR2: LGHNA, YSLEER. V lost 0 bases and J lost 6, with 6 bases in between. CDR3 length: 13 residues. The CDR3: CASSQDLSQPQHF. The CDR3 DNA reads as TGCGCCAGCAGCCAAGATCTGAGTCAGCCCCAGCATTTT.

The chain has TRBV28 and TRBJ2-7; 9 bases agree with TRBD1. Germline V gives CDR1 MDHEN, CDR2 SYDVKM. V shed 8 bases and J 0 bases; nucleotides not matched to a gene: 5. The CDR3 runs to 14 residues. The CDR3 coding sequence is TGTGCCAGCCTGACAGGGGGGGGCTCCTACGAGCAGTACTTC. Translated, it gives CASLTGGGSYEQYF.

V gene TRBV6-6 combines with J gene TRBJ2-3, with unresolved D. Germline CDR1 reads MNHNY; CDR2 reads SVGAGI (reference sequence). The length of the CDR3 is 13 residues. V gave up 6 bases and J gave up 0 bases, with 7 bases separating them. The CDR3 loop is CASRQLSTDTQYF. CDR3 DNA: TGTGCCAGCAGACAGCTGAGCACAGATACGCAGTATTTT.

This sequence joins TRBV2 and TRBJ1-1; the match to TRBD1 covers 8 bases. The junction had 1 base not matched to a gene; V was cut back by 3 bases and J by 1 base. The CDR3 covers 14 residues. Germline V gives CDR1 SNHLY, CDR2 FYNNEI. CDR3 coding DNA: TGTGCCAGCAGTGATGGACAGGGGAACACTGAAGCTTTCTTT. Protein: CASSDGQGNTEAFF.

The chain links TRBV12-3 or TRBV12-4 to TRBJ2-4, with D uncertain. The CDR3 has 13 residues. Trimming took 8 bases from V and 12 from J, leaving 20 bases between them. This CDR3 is CASSKESLTDQYF. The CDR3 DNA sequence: TGTGCCAGCTCGAAAGAGTCACTCACTGATCAGTACTTC.

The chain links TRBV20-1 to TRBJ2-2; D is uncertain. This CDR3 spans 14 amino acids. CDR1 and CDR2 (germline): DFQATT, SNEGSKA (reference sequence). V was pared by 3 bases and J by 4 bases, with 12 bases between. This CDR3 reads CSASLSEITGELFF. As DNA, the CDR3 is TGCAGTGCTAGTCTTTCCGAGATCACCGGGGAGCTGTTTTTT.

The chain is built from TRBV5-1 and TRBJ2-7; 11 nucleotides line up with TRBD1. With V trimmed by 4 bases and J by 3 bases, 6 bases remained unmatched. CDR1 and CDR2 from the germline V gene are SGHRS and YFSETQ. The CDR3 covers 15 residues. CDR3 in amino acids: CASSQQGQGDYEQYF. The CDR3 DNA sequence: TGCGCCAGCAGCCAGCAGGGACAGGGGGACTACGAGCAGTACTTC.

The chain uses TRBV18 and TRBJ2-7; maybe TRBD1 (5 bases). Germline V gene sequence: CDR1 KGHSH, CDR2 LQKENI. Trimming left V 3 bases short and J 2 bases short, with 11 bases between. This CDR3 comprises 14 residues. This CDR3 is CASSPRQGTYEQYF. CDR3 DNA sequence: TGTGCCAGCTCACCGCGCCAGGGAACCTACGAGCAGTACTTC.

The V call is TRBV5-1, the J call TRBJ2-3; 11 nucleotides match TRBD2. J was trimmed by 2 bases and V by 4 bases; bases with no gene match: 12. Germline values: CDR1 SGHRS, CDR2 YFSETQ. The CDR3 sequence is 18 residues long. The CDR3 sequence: CASSRTLLAGVITDTQYF. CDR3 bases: TGCGCCAGCAGCCGAACCCTACTAGCGGGGGTGATCACAGATACGCAGTATTTT.

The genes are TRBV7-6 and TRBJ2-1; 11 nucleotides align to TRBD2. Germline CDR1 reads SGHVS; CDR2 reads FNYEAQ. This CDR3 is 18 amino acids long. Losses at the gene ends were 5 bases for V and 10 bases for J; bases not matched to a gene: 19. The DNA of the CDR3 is TGTGCCAGCAGCCAAACTTTCGCGTTAGCGGGGGGGCCCGGCGAGCAGTTCTTC. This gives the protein CASSQTFALAGGPGEQFF.

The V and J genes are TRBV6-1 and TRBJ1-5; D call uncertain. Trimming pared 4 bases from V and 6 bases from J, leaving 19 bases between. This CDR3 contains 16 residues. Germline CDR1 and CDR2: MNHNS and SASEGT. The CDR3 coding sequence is TGTGCCAGCAGTGTCGGAGGAGGAGGCCGAGCTCAGCCCCAGCATTTT. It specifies CASSVGGGGRAQPQHF.

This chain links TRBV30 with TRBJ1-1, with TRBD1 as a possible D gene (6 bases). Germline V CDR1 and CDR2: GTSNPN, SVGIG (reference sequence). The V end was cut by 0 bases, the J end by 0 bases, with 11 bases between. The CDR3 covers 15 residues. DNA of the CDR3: TGTGCCTGGAGTGTACGGGGGGGCATGAACACTGAAGCTTTCTTT. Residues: CAWSVRGGMNTEAFF.